This T cell receptor beta chain came from a study of OX40 agonist ivuxolimab in advanced cancers. Produced via immunoSEQ multiplex PCR; TCRdb's table is partial and in-frame only. The table shows tens of thousands of clones, with roughly 90% occurring only once. This clone was counted only a few times. The TCR sequence derives from an adult with an advanced solid tumor such as melanoma, head and neck, liver or kidney cancer. The starting material was CD4+ or CD8+ T cells sorted from blood, obtained in a trial of the OX40 agonist ivuxolimab.

CDR3 DNA: TGTGCCATCAGTGAGGTACACACTGAAGCTTTCTTT. It codes for CAISEVHTEAFF. V gene TRBV10-3 combines with J gene TRBJ1-1; D unresolved. The CDR3 runs to 12 residues. Germline lookup yields CDR1 ENHRY and CDR2 SYGVKD. V lost 2 bases to trimming and J lost 3 bases, with 4 bases between them.